Detailed here is one T cell receptor beta chain. This clonotype has at least ten counts. Its antigen is still unknown. No base-level quality is on record; no much larger clone is a single base apart. The sample belongs to a study of breast tumors, draining lymph nodes, adjacent tissues (dated by TCRdb to the mid-2010s). Background for the entire study: Breast cancer patients provided tumor, adjacent nontumor tissue and axillary lymph nodes, and the study compared the TCR beta repertoires across these three sources. The study was designed to assess the relationships and possible T-cell exchange between tumor, surrounding tissue and draining lymph node repertoires in human breast cancer. General findings and caveats noted by the study authors: Tumor T-cell repertoires showed less diversity than lymph node repertoires and more diversity than nontumor tissue repertoires, and tumor T-cell repertoires showed preferential V and J gene usage. The conclusion that tumor T cells originate in lymph nodes was presented as consistent with a hypothesis rather than as directly demonstrated. Tumor and nontumor tissue repertoires were found to be significantly more similar in luminal-like than in basal-like breast cancer. The data were considered consistent with the idea that most tumor T cells come from the lymph node and then expand in tumor tissue.

Lymph node samples were obtained from the axillary draining lymph nodes of breast cancer patients. The data were produced on an Illumina HiSeq 2000. TCR beta chain libraries were generated by multiplex PCR amplification. The amplified TCR beta chain products were analyzed by high-throughput sequencing. TCRdb reworked the public reads: Q25 trimming with fastp, MiXCR clone assembly, productive beta chains retained. Entries that share a CDR3 protein sequence are merged under the most common genes and DNA. The sample contains 180,000 or so distinct CDR3 sequences, over 25% of them found a single time. The top ten constitute roughly 4% of the sample. The V and J ends are trimmed by 0 bases and 0 bases, leaving 10 bases between them. The CDR3 goes from the cysteine to the phenylalanine over 16 residues. The only DNA kept is the CDR3, 48 bases in frame from the first base. Via the germline V gene, CDR1 is KGHSH and CDR2 LQKENI.

The sequence was obtained from a female donor with breast cancer. Some clones in this sample may be carry-over from other donors' samples. Sequencing was done on a sample of axillary lymph node tissue. In this chain, TRBV18 is recombined with TRBJ2-3; TRBD2 might be the D gene, on 5 matching bases. The nucleotide sequence is TGTGCCAGCTCACCACCAACGGGAATGAGCACAGATACGCAGTATTTT. Translated, this gives CASSPPTGMSTDTQYF.